These T cell receptor beta chains were read from a single sample in a study of shared clonotypes between healthy human individuals. The method was immunoSEQ multiplex PCR; TCRdb's version includes in-frame clones alone and lacks a portion of them. The sample contains some 2,000,000 clones, approximately 94% of which appear only once. Sequenced material: naive CD8+ T cells sorted from blood. The receptors here all came from a young man in good health. CDR3s leave out the opening cysteine and the closing phenylalanine or tryptophan.

j_gene	v_gene	CDR3aa
TRBJ2-7	TRBV30	AWSVGQTYEQY
TRBJ2-5	TRBV14	ASSQGGLGAFPQY
TRBJ1-5	TRBV6-1	ASSERGVTGNQPQH
TRBJ2-7	TRBV6-5	ASSYSGTGGLYEQY
TRBJ2-3	TRBV7-6	ASSLRDWSTDTQY
TRBJ1-1	TRBV21-1	ASSKALENTEAF
TRBJ2-7	TRBV19	ASSTWTGGPYEQY
TRBJ1-5	TRBV5-6	ASSLVGGNQPQH
TRBJ2-7	TRBV11-2	ASSFTGTLYEQY
TRBJ2-7	TRBV28	ASSLNPYEQY
TRBJ2-3	TRBV5-1	ASSLGAGGLDTQY
TRBJ2-3	TRBV13	ASSFPGTDTQY
TRBJ1-1	TRBV30	AWSPDSLNTEAF
TRBJ1-1	TRBV9	ASSPQVATEAF
TRBJ1-2	TRBV5-6	ASRPQGLYGYT
TRBJ2-1	TRBV13	ASSLGLAGVNEQF
TRBJ2-7	TRBV7-8	ASSFAGEQY
TRBJ2-3	TRBV13	ASSLNPGTPAGDTQY
TRBJ1-2	TRBV6-1	ASSEAHIYGYT
TRBJ1-1	TRBV29-1	SVGGEVNTEAF
TRBJ2-1	TRBV18	ASSPSPLLAYNEQF
TRBJ2-3	TRBV9	ASNRLAGVDTQY
TRBJ1-2	TRBV5-6	ASSLATGAYGYT
TRBJ1-4	TRBV19	ASSSVVWEKLF
TRBJ2-7	TRBV30	AWSNSGGFYEQY
TRBJ2-1	TRBV7-9	ASSLTSGAPYNEQF
TRBJ2-7	TRBV10-1	ASSELRDSQQY
TRBJ2-1	TRBV29-1	SVEWTGGNEQF
TRBJ2-7	TRBV4-3	ASSQDRQGAYEQY
TRBJ2-7	TRBV9	ASSGGEAYEQY
TRBJ2-1	TRBV5-4	ASRTNEGGRAGYNEQF
TRBJ2-7	TRBV5-6	ASSLGTGTYEQY
TRBJ1-1	TRBV5-6	ASSLDLTGAMRAF
TRBJ1-4	TRBV6-5	ASSHTRGSNEKLF
TRBJ2-3	TRBV27	ASSSNWDTQY
TRBJ1-1	TRBV4-3	ASSQVSGNTEAF
TRBJ1-2	TRBV7-2	ASSLERQLLRYGYT
TRBJ2-3	TRBV27	ATTGLAGGLTDTQY
TRBJ2-5	TRBV5-1	ASSQGDDQETQY
TRBJ2-7	TRBV4-3	ASSQDRAYEQY
TRBJ1-2	TRBV7-9	ASSPTGLPGGDGYT
TRBJ1-1	TRBV5-1	ASSFWGNTEAF
TRBJ1-1	TRBV6-5	ASSYIGGPKGTEAF
TRBJ2-7	TRBV4-3	ASSQDFGRGVNEQY